These 20 T cell receptor beta chains were all obtained from the same sample, sequenced in a study of shared clonotypes between healthy human individuals. TCRdb keeps only in-frame clones here, not all; method: immunoSEQ multiplex PCR. Among about 700,000 clones listed, 74% were seen once. Sequenced sample: memory CD4+ T cells sorted from blood. Subset described: CD45RA-negative fraction. The receptors come from a woman aged 25 to 39 in good health.

This clone appeared once. The CDR3, as DNA: TGCGCCAGCAGCCCCGGGACTAGCGGGATGTTGCAGTATTTT. This encodes CASSPGTSGMLQYF. The chain links TRBV5-1 to TRBJ2-3; TRBD2 matches at 13 bases. Trimming cost V 4 bases and J 11 bases; bases outside gene matches: 7. The germline V gene encodes CDR1 SGHRS and CDR2 YFSETQ. CDR3 length equals 14 residues.

The count of this clone is one. The chain recombines TRBV19 with TRBJ2-5, with no clear D. The CDR3 has 14 residues. CDR1 and CDR2 (germline): LNHDA, SQIVND (reference sequence). V was trimmed by 3 bases and J by 3 bases, leaving 11 bases between them. The CDR3 here is CASSISWTEETQYF. The CDR3 nucleotides are TGTGCCAGTAGTATTTCTTGGACGGAAGAGACCCAGTACTTC. Using reference TRBV19 and TRBJ2-5 for the parts outside the CDR3, the full variable domain is DGGITQSPKYLFRKEGQNVTLSCEQNLNHDAMYWYRQDPGQGLRLIYYSQIVNDFQKGDIAEGYSVSREKKESFPLTVTSAQKNPTAFYLCASSISWTEETQYFGPGTRLLVL.

The V call is TRBV6-1, the J call TRBJ2-7; TRBD1 is a possible D gene (5 bases). Trimming shortened V by 1 base and J by 3 bases, and 10 bases separated the two germline ends. From germline, CDR1 is MNHNS and CDR2 SASEGT. The CDR3 consists of 14 residues. The CDR3 bases are TGTGCCAGCAGTGAAGGGGGCTCACTCTACGAGCAGTACTTC. It translates to CASSEGGSLYEQYF.

In the case of this clone: One base separates it from a far larger clone, so it is likely a read error. Other DNA sequences within the sample encode an identical CDR3. V is TRBV25-1 and J is TRBJ1-2, with D possibly being TRBD1 (5 bases). The V gene's germline CDR1 is MGHDK and CDR2 SYGVNS. This CDR3 region has 12 residues. The V end was cut by 4 bases, the J end by 5 bases, with 8 bases between. The CDR3 DNA is TGTGCCAGCAGTGGGGACGGTTATGGCTACACCTTC. Its translation is CASSGDGYGYTF.

This clone was seen only a few times. This chain uses TRBV18 with TRBJ2-7; 11 bases map to TRBD2. Trimming at V came to 5 bases and at J to 3 bases, leaving 6 bases not matched to a gene. The CDR3 consists of 15 residues. Germline-derived CDR1 and CDR2 are KGHSH and LQKENI. The CDR3 region has the DNA TGTGCCAGCTCATTTACTAGCGGGAGTATCTACGAGCAGTACTTC. Translating it yields CASSFTSGSIYEQYF.

The J gene is TRBJ2-1, the V gene TRBV28; 9 positions match TRBD2. There are 14 residues in the CDR3. CDR1 is MDHEN and CDR2 is SYDVKM in the germline V gene. V lost 6 bases to trimming and J lost 6 bases; unmatched junction nucleotides: 6. The CDR3 DNA sequence: TGTGCCAGCAGGCCGGGACTAGCTGGCAATGAGCAGTTCTTC. This gives the protein CASRPGLAGNEQFF.

V is TRBV6-6 and J is TRBJ2-1, with TRBD2 matching over 7 bases. The V and J ends lost 8 bases and 9 bases, in that order; junction bases with no gene match: 13. The CDR3 has 14 residues. Per germline, CDR1 MNHNY and CDR2 SVGAGI (reference sequence). The CDR3 DNA reads TGTGCCAGCTCACGGGAGGTGGTTTCGGGTGAGCAGTTCTTC. Translation: CASSREVVSGEQFF.

This clone was detected a few times. CDR3 region: CASSTGGRNTIYF. The CDR3 DNA follows: TGTGCCAGCAGCACCGGGGGCCGAAACACCATATATTTT. V and J are TRBV7-9 and TRBJ1-3, with D possibly matching TRBD1 (6 bases). CDR1 SEHNR and CDR2 FQNEAQ come from the germline V gene (reference sequence). The germline V and J ends were trimmed by 5 bases and 5 bases, with 10 bases remaining between them. The CDR3 length is 13 residues.

The table lists this clone with a few counts. The chain employs TRBV2 and TRBJ1-5, with TRBD1 matching over 10 bases. The trim removed 8 bases at V and 5 bases at J, leaving 3 bases unmatched. The germline V gene has CDR1 SNHLY and CDR2 FYNNEI. The CDR3 is made up of 13 amino acids. CDR3 DNA sequence: TGTGCCAGCGGCGGGACAGGGGATCAGCCCCAGCATTTT. Its protein product is CASGGTGDQPQHF.

CDR3 loop: CASSPAGRFYEQYF. The DNA of the CDR3 is TGTGCCAGCAGCCCCGCGGGCCGATTCTACGAGCAGTACTTC. The gene calls are TRBV11-2 and TRBJ2-7, with D perhaps TRBD2 (5 bases). CDR3 length: 14 amino acids. V lost 5 bases and J lost 3, with 14 bases in between. Germline lookup yields CDR1 SGHAT and CDR2 FQNNGV.

CDR3 sequence: CAITNNGELFF. The CDR3 DNA sequence: TGTGCCATCACCAATAACGGGGAGCTGTTTTTT. J is TRBJ2-2 and V is TRBV10-3; D not resolved. CDR3 length equals 11 residues. V gave up 7 bases and J gave up 7 bases, with 7 bases separating them. The germline V gene encodes CDR1 ENHRY and CDR2 SYGVKD.

This chain joins TRBV5-1 and TRBJ1-2, with 9 bases fitting TRBD1. The V gene's germline CDR1 is SGHRS and CDR2 YFSETQ. The V segment lost 4 bases and the J segment 6 bases; nucleotides outside the gene matches: 1. This CDR3 region has 12 residues. The CDR3 nucleotides are TGCGCCAGCAGCGACAGGGGGAATGGCTACACCTTC. This translates into CASSDRGNGYTF.

The chain joins TRBV4-2 to TRBJ1-1; 8 bases are shared with TRBD1. V lost 4 bases, J lost 3 bases, and 7 bases stayed unmatched. The germline CDR1 and CDR2 sequences are LGHNA and YNFKEQ. The CDR3 has 15 residues. CDR3 sequence: CASSPLTGVDTEAFF. The CDR3 DNA sequence: TGTGCCAGCAGCCCGCTGACAGGGGTGGACACTGAAGCTTTCTTT.

This sequence joins TRBV30 and TRBJ2-3; D gene uncertain. The CDR3 totals 14 residues. V dropped 3 bases and J dropped 2 bases, with 12 bases sitting between them. The V gene's germline CDR1 is GTSNPN and CDR2 SVGIG (reference sequence). CDR3 loop: CAWRSWGFTDTQYF. The DNA for the CDR3 is TGTGCCTGGAGATCTTGGGGTTTCACAGATACGCAGTATTTT.

The gene calls are TRBV5-6 and TRBJ2-4, with 8 nucleotides matching TRBD2. Germline CDR1 and CDR2: SGHDT and YYEEEE. V lost 4 bases, J lost 0 bases, and 9 bases stayed unmatched. The CDR3 is 17 amino acids. The CDR3 protein is CASSRGGRSLAKNIQYF. CDR3 in DNA: TGTGCCAGCAGCCGGGGGGGCAGAAGCCTAGCCAAAAACATTCAGTACTTC.

Written as DNA, the CDR3 is TGCGCCAGCAGTGTAGCGAGCGGGGCCACAGATACGCAGTATTTT. This encodes CASSVASGATDTQYF. The chain recombines TRBV10-1 with TRBJ2-3, with TRBD2 identical over 7 bases. The CDR3 spans 15 residues. The J segment lost 2 bases and the V segment lost 4 bases, leaving 6 bases of the junction unmatched. Germline V gives CDR1 WNHNN, CDR2 SYGVQD (reference sequence).

As regards this clone: The same CDR3 can be traced to other DNA sequences in this sample. This chain joins TRBV6-6 and TRBJ1-4, with a weak D call TRBD1 (5 bases). Trimming took 2 bases from V and 8 from J, leaving 6 bases between them. This CDR3 has 12 residues. CDR1 is MNHNY, CDR2 SVGAGI, per germline (reference sequence). Written as DNA, the CDR3 is TGTGCCAGCAGTTACCAGGGAGAAAAACTGTTTTTT. Protein product: CASSYQGEKLFF.

This chain joins TRBV5-1 and TRBJ2-1; 10 bases agree with TRBD2. Germline-derived CDR1 and CDR2 are SGHRS and YFSETQ. This CDR3 spans 15 amino acids. The ends lost 5 bases at V and 3 bases at J; junction bases unmatched: 5. For the CDR3, the DNA is TGCGCCAGCAGTCCAGCTAGCGGGGGCTACAATGAGCAGTTCTTC. Translation: CASSPASGGYNEQFF.

V usage is TRBV28 and J usage is TRBJ1-1, with 7 positions matching TRBD1. The CDR3 totals 15 residues. J lost 3 bases, V lost 6 bases, and 10 bases had no gene match. CDR1 is MDHEN, CDR2 SYDVKM, per germline. CDR3 amino acids: CASRPTGMRYTEAFF. For the CDR3, the DNA is TGTGCCAGCAGACCGACAGGGATGCGGTACACTGAAGCTTTCTTT.

The CDR3 DNA reads as TGTGCCAGCAGCTTATATGACCATCGGAGCGGAAACACCATATATTTT. Its protein is CASSLYDHRSGNTIYF. This chain connects TRBV7-2 to TRBJ1-3; no reliable D call. Looked up from germline, CDR1 is SGHTA and CDR2 is FQGNSA. The CDR3 has 16 residues. Trimming removed 2 bases from V and 4 bases from J, with 15 bases in between.